This T cell receptor beta chain was profiled in a study of T-cell reconstitution after alpha-beta-depleted transplantation in children. The study, taken as a whole, reports: Several hundred expanded graft clones reportedly were the source of alpha-beta T cells about two months after transplant. The origin of high day-60 TCRbeta diversity in some patients lay in surviving recipient T cells and thymic progenitors. T-cell counts and diversity at one year following transplant were attributed mainly to newly produced T cells.

Unique molecular identifiers were used in preparing the TCRbeta library. TCRdb called the PCR reads again in MiXCR, with one record for every CDR3 protein. The sample comprises almost 250,000 distinct CDR3 sequences, about a quarter of which are singletons, and about 2.5% rests with the top ten. The germline V and J ends were trimmed by 5 bases and 1 base, with 16 bases remaining between them. The V gene's germline CDR1 is SQVTM and CDR2 ANQGSEA. There are 15 residues in the CDR3. This clonotype was seen at least ten times. Antigen: not known. The J gene is TRBJ2-3, the V gene TRBV29-1; tentatively, D is TRBD1 or TRBD2 (5 bases each). The receptor's source is a girl aged 2 to 9 with Fanconi anemia, due to receive a stem cell transplant. The sequences come from PBMCs, collected before TCRalphabeta/CD19-depleted stem cell transplant. The CDR3 is CSVKGIGARTDTQYF. Here the CDR3 DNA reads TGCAGCGTTAAGGGTATCGGGGCCCGCACAGATACGCAGTATTTT.